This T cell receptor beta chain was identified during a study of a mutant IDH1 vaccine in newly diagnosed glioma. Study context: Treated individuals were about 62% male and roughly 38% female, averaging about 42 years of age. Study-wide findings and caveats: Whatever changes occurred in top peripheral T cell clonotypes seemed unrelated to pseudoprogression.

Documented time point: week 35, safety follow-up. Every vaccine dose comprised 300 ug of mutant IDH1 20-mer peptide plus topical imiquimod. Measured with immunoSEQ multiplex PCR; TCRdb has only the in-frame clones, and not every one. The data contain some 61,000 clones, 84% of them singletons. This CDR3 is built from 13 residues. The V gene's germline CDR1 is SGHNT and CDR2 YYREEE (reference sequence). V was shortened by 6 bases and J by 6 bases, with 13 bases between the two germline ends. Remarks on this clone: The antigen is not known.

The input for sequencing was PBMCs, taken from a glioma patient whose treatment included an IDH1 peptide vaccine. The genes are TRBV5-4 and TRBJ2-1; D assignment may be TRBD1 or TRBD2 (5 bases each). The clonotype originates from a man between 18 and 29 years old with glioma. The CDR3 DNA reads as TGTGCCAGCATCGGGACGAGGGGCAATGAGCAGTTCTTC. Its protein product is CASIGTRGNEQFF.